Below, 20 T cell receptor beta chains from the same sample are listed, as sequenced in a study of breast tumors, draining lymph nodes, adjacent tissues. TCRdb reanalysed the multiplex PCR reads using MiXCR and keeps one entry per CDR3 protein. Of 270,000 or so distinct CDR3 sequences in the sample, 30% to 35% are singletons; the top ten hold over 0.95%. Axillary draining lymph nodes of breast cancer patients supplied the node samples. The sequenced sample was axillary lymph node tissue. The receptors here all came from a female donor with breast cancer. Some clones in this sample may be carry-over from other donors' samples.

This clonotype has at least ten counts. The J gene is TRBJ2-7, the V gene TRBV10-3; 10 positions match TRBD1. After removal of 6 bases from V and 3 bases from J, the junction contained 5 bases not matched to a gene. The germline V gene encodes CDR1 ENHRY and CDR2 SYGVKD. The CDR3 has 14 amino acids. This CDR3 reads CAISLGQGVYEQYF. CDR3 DNA sequence: TGTGCCATCAGCCTCGGACAGGGGGTCTACGAGCAGTACTTC.

The chain combines TRBV3-1 with TRBJ2-6; the D gene is possibly TRBD1 (7 bases). Trimming stripped 1 base from V and 0 bases from J, with 16 bases between. The CDR3 runs to 19 residues. Germline V gene data show CDR1 as LGHDT and CDR2 as YNNKEL (reference sequence). In DNA form, the CDR3 reads TGTGCCAGCAGCCAAGGTGCGGGACAGTCTCACTCTGGGGCCAACGTCCTGACTTTC. It encodes CASSQGAGQSHSGANVLTF.

In its sample, this clonotype was seen many times. The chain carries TRBV20-1 and TRBJ2-7; no clear D gene. Germline V gene lookup returns CDR1 DFQATT and CDR2 SNEGSKA (reference sequence). Trimming shortened V by 5 bases and J by 1 base, and 12 bases separated the two germline ends. This CDR3 has 13 amino acids. The CDR3 region is CSAPVPGSYEQYF. CDR3 coding DNA: TGCAGTGCTCCCGTCCCCGGATCCTACGAGCAGTACTTC.

The V gene is TRBV6-2 or TRBV6-3, the J gene TRBJ1-5, with 8 bases lining up with TRBD1. Germline lookup yields CDR1 MNHEY and CDR2 SVGEGT. This CDR3 has 14 amino acids. After removal of 6 bases from V and 3 bases from J, the junction contained 4 bases not matched to a gene. The CDR3: CASRADRDNQPQHF. CDR3 in DNA: TGTGCCAGCAGAGCGGACAGGGACAATCAGCCCCAGCATTTT.

This clonotype showed up many times. CDR3 coding DNA: TGTGCCACCAGTGACCGACGACAGGGCTGGGAGACCCAGTACTTC. Protein product: CATSDRRQGWETQYF. The V gene is TRBV24-1, the J gene TRBJ2-5; 7 bases map to TRBD1. The CDR3 runs to 15 residues. Germline lookup yields CDR1 KGHDR and CDR2 SFDVKD. After removal of 4 bases from V and 5 bases from J, the junction contained 9 bases not matched to a gene.

This clonotype was seen only once. The chain uses TRBV7-9 and TRBJ2-1; D gene ambiguous. CDR1 and CDR2 (germline): SEHNR, FQNEAQ (reference sequence). V gave up 2 bases and J gave up 8 bases, with 13 bases separating them. The CDR3 extends over 14 amino acids. The CDR3 DNA reads TGTGCCAGCAGCTTATCCCAAGCCTTAGATGAGCAGTTCTTC. Its translation: CASSLSQALDEQFF.

This clonotype was observed many times. The chain has TRBV4-1 and TRBJ1-5, with D maybe TRBD1 (6 bases). The CDR3 totals 17 residues. Trimming shortened V by 0 bases and J by 5 bases, and 17 bases separated the two germline ends. Germline CDR1 and CDR2: MGHRA and YSYEKL. CDR3 region: CASSQEGRGRKDQPQHF. The CDR3 bases are TGCGCCAGCAGCCAAGAGGGTCGGGGGCGGAAGGATCAGCCCCAGCATTTT.

Many counts were recorded for this clonotype. The V and J genes are TRBV14 and TRBJ1-6; D gene ambiguous. The CDR3 covers 14 residues. Trimming cost V 4 bases and J 6 bases, with 10 bases left between them. Per germline, CDR1 SGHDN and CDR2 FVKESK. CDR3 sequence reads: CASSLGYSNSPLHF. The CDR3 nucleotides read TGTGCCAGCAGCCTGGGGTACAGTAATTCACCCCTCCACTTT.

This clonotype came up many times. The gene calls are TRBV5-1 and TRBJ1-4, with unresolved D. Germline V gene data show CDR1 as SGHRS and CDR2 as YFSETQ. This CDR3 region has 14 residues. Between the trimmed V and J ends, which lost 6 bases and 6 bases, there was a span of 15 bases. The CDR3 DNA reads TGCGCCAGCAAATACCGGGGAGAGGATGAAAAACTGTTTTTT. It yields the protein CASKYRGEDEKLFF.

The chain has TRBV27 and TRBJ2-6; a weak D match, TRBD2 (5 bases). V was pared by 2 bases and J by 2 bases, with 7 bases between. This CDR3 has 15 amino acids. CDR1 is MNHEY and CDR2 is SMNVEV in the germline V gene (reference sequence). CDR3 coding DNA: TGTGCCAGCAGTTTAGCCGGGACTGGGGCCAACGTCCTGACTTTC. Encoded protein: CASSLAGTGANVLTF.

V usage is TRBV6-2 or TRBV6-3 and J usage is TRBJ2-3; 16 bases map to TRBD2. V lost 6 bases to trimming and J lost 4 bases; unmatched junction nucleotides: 4. The germline V gene encodes CDR1 MNHEY and CDR2 SVGEGT. This CDR3 is built from 16 residues. The CDR3 region has the DNA TGTGCCAGCAGGGGACTAGCGGGAGGGAGTGCAGATACGCAGTATTTT. Protein product: CASRGLAGGSADTQYF.

At least ten counts were recorded for this clonotype. This chain uses TRBV11-1 with TRBJ2-5; perhaps TRBD1 as D (6 bases). Germline V lookup: CDR1 SGHAT, CDR2 FQDESV (reference sequence). V lost 5 bases, J lost 1 base, and 14 bases lay in between. This CDR3 region has 15 residues. The CDR3 region is CASSQQGILQETQYF. In DNA form, the CDR3 reads TGTGCCAGCAGCCAGCAGGGGATCCTCCAAGAGACCCAGTACTTC.

The chain is built from TRBV29-1 and TRBJ2-2; 7 bases are a match to TRBD2. Looked up from germline, CDR1 is SQVTM and CDR2 is ANQGSEA. V lost 1 base, J lost 7 bases, and 9 bases stayed unmatched. This CDR3 contains 15 residues. The CDR3 protein is CSVEGGLGSIGELFF. The CDR3 DNA follows: TGCAGCGTTGAAGGCGGACTAGGGAGTATCGGGGAGCTGTTTTTT.

This clonotype was picked up many times. The gene calls are TRBV10-3 and TRBJ2-1; D remains unclear. V was cut by 3 bases and J by 3 bases, with 12 bases left in between. Per the germline V gene, CDR1 is ENHRY and CDR2 is SYGVKD. This CDR3 contains 15 residues. In DNA, the CDR3 is TGTGCCATCAGTGAAATAGAGGCAGTCTACAATGAGCAGTTCTTC. Translating gives CAISEIEAVYNEQFF.

The table lists this clonotype with many counts. The chain recombines TRBV5-1 with TRBJ1-2, with D unclear. This CDR3 is 14 amino acids long. Germline values: CDR1 SGHRS, CDR2 YFSETQ. V lost 0 bases, J lost 4 bases, and 10 bases lay in between. The CDR3 sequence: CASSLDSGFYGYTF. Here the CDR3 DNA reads TGCGCCAGCAGCTTGGATTCCGGATTCTATGGCTACACCTTC. The entire variable domain, with the rest obtained from reference TRBV5-1 and TRBJ1-2, is as follows: KAGVTQTPRYLIKTRGQQVTLSCSPISGHRSVSWYQQTPGQGLQFLFEYFSETQRNKGNFPGRFSGRQFSNSRSEMNVSTLELGDSALYLCASSLDSGFYGYTFGSGTRLTVV.

The sample holds many counts of this clonotype. CDR3: CASSAYTDTQYF. CDR3 bases: TGTGCCAGCTCGGCCTACACAGATACGCAGTATTTT. The chain employs TRBV7-6 and TRBJ2-3, with no clear D. The germline V and J ends were trimmed by 8 bases and 2 bases, with 8 bases remaining between them. The CDR3 consists of 12 residues. Germline CDR1 SGHVS, CDR2 FNYEAQ. Variable domain in full (rest from reference TRBV7-6 and TRBJ2-3): GAGVSQSPRYKVTKRGQDVALRCDPISGHVSLYWYRQALGQGPEFLTYFNYEAQQDKSGLPNDRFSAERPEGSISTLTIQRTEQRDSAMYRCASSAYTDTQYFGPGTRLTVL.

This clonotype was seen many times. The gene calls are TRBV12-3 or TRBV12-4 and TRBJ1-2, with D perhaps TRBD1 (5 bases). Trimming cost V 1 base and J 4 bases, with 13 bases left between them. This CDR3 is 15 amino acids long. The CDR3 protein is CASSLGGGAGYGYTF. The CDR3 coding sequence is TGTGCCAGCAGTTTAGGGGGCGGAGCCGGCTATGGCTACACCTTC.

This clonotype appeared many times. The chain combines TRBV5-1 with TRBJ2-5, with unresolved D. Trimming cost V 1 base and J 0 bases, with 7 bases left between them. The germline CDR1 and CDR2 sequences are SGHRS and YFSETQ. CDR3 size: 14 residues. The CDR3 protein is CASSLSFNQETQYF. CDR3 bases: TGCGCCAGCAGCTTGAGCTTTAACCAAGAGACCCAGTACTTC. Based on the CDR3 plus reference TRBV5-1 and TRBJ2-5, the full variable domain is KAGVTQTPRYLIKTRGQQVTLSCSPISGHRSVSWYQQTPGQGLQFLFEYFSETQRNKGNFPGRFSGRQFSNSRSEMNVSTLELGDSALYLCASSLSFNQETQYFGPGTRLLVL.

In this sample, this clonotype turned up many times. The chain links TRBV10-2 to TRBJ1-4, with 9 bases identical to TRBD1. V trimming: 11 bases; J trimming: 7 bases; junction bases outside the gene matches: 8. Germline CDR1 is WSHSY and CDR2 is SAAADI. The CDR3 runs 13 residues. Written as DNA, the CDR3 is TGCGCCCGCCAGACAGGGGGTATTGAAAAACTGTTTTTT. It encodes CARQTGGIEKLFF.

This clonotype was seen ten or more times. In nucleotides, the CDR3 is TGTGCCAGTACCATTGCTTGGGGCCGGGGTGGCGAGCAGTTCTTC. Translating it yields CASTIAWGRGGEQFF. The chain carries TRBV19 and TRBJ2-1; D may be TRBD1 or TRBD2 (5 bases each). The CDR3 runs 15 residues. The germline CDR1 and CDR2 sequences are LNHDA and SQIVND (reference sequence). Trimming left V 7 bases short and J 10 bases short, with 23 bases between.